Only one count was recorded for the clone carrying this T cell receptor beta chain. The data are from a study of cytomegalovirus exposure and HLA in healthy donors. Germline CDR1 is MNHNS and CDR2 is SASEGT. This CDR3 is 14 amino acids long. The V end lost 0 bases, the J end lost 4 bases, and 9 bases lay between the germline ends. PCR primers comprised 60 Vbeta and 13 Jbeta primers. The assay was immunoSEQ multiplex PCR, and TCRdb's table has in-frame clones only and misses some. This table has some 160,000 clones, 60% to 85% appearing once. This rearrangement joins TRBV6-1 to TRBJ1-2; D remains unclear. Material for sequencing was PBMCs. The sequence derives from a woman aged 40 to 50 in good health and CMV-seropositive. The CDR3 loop is CASSEANELYGYTF. CDR3 nucleotides: TGTGCCAGCAGTGAAGCGAACGAGCTCTATGGCTACACCTTC.